The T cell receptor (beta chain) described here comes from a study of shared clonotypes between healthy human individuals. Overall study results and limits: Researchers sampled blood only, noting tissue repertoires likely differ. A reduction in generation probabilities was seen for non-shared clonotypes relative to those shared by all four donors.

Germline assignment: CDR1 LNHNV and CDR2 YYDKDF (reference sequence). This CDR3 has 17 residues. The J segment lost 3 bases and the V segment lost 3 bases, leaving 9 bases of the junction unmatched. As regards this clone: What it binds is not known.

The material for each subset, its genomic DNA, was split evenly across several immunoSEQ plates. Tens of thousands of T cell genomes (approximately 180 ng DNA) went into each sorted-subset replicate. Produced via immunoSEQ multiplex PCR; TCRdb's table is partial and in-frame only. The table records about 1 million clones, 75% of them present only once. Sequenced: memory CD4+ T cells sorted from blood. Sample subset: CD45RA-negative fraction. This TCR derives from a young man in good health. The V gene is TRBV15, the J gene TRBJ1-4, with 8 bases lining up with TRBD1. The DNA of the CDR3 is TGTGCCACCAGCAGGGACGGACAGGGCCCTGCTAATGAAAAACTGTTTTTT. Translated, it gives CATSRDGQGPANEKLFF.